A single sample gave rise to the 5 T cell receptor beta chains below, sequenced in a study of shared clonotypes between healthy human individuals (dated by TCRdb to 2019 to 2021). CD8 naive samples were obtained by positive selection for CCR7 among CD45RO-negative cells, yielding a CD45RA+CCR7+ population from which TemRA cells were excluded. Libraries were prepared through the immunoSEQ multiplex PCR assay. TCRdb took this table from immuneACCESS and kept in-frame rearrangements with V and J called. Such tables lack part of the clones; where checked against another copy, unresolved V genes explain under half of the gap, and the rest is unexplained. For this sample the table gives about 680,000 clones, of which roughly nine tenths were detected only once. The ten most abundant clones make up 24% of the sample. The sample comprised naive CD8+ T cells sorted from blood. The label giving this sample's cell subset or site can be read as: CD45RA+CCR7+. The receptors come from a man aged 30-40 years in good health.

In its sample, this clone was seen once. Given a much more abundant clone one base away, this may be a read error. Other DNA variants within this sample encode the same CDR3. The chain joins TRBV28 to TRBJ2-7; D call uncertain. V lost 2 bases and J 4 bases, leaving 3 bases between the germline ends. Germline V CDR1 and CDR2: MDHEN, SYDVKM. This CDR3 contains 11 residues. In nucleotides, the CDR3 is TGTGCCAGCAGTTTAACGTACGAGCAGTACTTC. Its translation is CASSLTYEQYF.

The chain has TRBV27 and TRBJ2-3, with 14 bases that match TRBD2. The CDR3 spans 18 residues. Germline-derived CDR1 and CDR2 are MNHEY and SMNVEV (reference sequence). V shed 6 bases and J 3 bases; nucleotides not matched to a gene: 11. In nucleotides, the CDR3 is TGTGCCAGCAGACAACCGGGACTAGCGGGAGTAGTGACAGATACGCAGTATTTT. Its protein is CASRQPGLAGVVTDTQYF.

As regards this clone: The same CDR3 arises from other DNA sequences in this sample as well. The CDR3 DNA is TGTGCCAGCAGTTTATTGGGACAGGGATACGAGCAGTACTTC. Protein: CASSLLGQGYEQYF. The chain employs TRBV27 and TRBJ2-7, with 9 bases that match TRBD1. The CDR3 is 14 residues long. CDR1 MNHEY and CDR2 SMNVEV come from the germline V gene (reference sequence). The junction had 2 bases not matched to a gene; V was cut back by 1 base and J by 4 bases.

J is TRBJ1-5 and V is TRBV6-1; D uncertain. The CDR3 loop spans 15 amino acids. V was clipped by 1 base and J by 4 bases, with 11 bases between them. Germline V gene lookup returns CDR1 MNHNS and CDR2 SASEGT. The CDR3 DNA reads as TGTGCCAGCAGTGAAGTGCGTACGGCTAATCAGCCCCAGCATTTT. This gives the protein CASSEVRTANQPQHF.

The chain uses TRBV5-1 and TRBJ2-7; D call uncertain. With 2 bases removed from V and 1 base from J, the gap between germline ends came to 7 bases. CDR1 SGHRS and CDR2 YFSETQ come from the germline V gene. This CDR3 is 13 amino acids long. The CDR3 sequence: CASSFDTSYEQYF. CDR3 DNA sequence: TGCGCCAGCAGCTTTGACACTTCCTACGAGCAGTACTTC.